What follows describes a single T cell receptor beta chain. The data were taken from a study of blood T cell repertoires in COVID-19. On the study more broadly: Specimens from acute and convalescent COVID-19 originated in the United States, Italy and Spain.

Assay used: immunoSEQ multiplex PCR; TCRdb lists only in-frame clones, some missing. The table includes roughly 350,000 clones, 70% to 90% detected once. The CDR3 runs to 13 residues. Germline CDR1 and CDR2: LGHDT and YNNKEL (reference sequence). Unmatched junction bases numbered 4, after V lost 1 base and J lost 7 bases. This receptor was identified in a woman aged 30 to 39 with COVID-19, enrolled during active disease. The sample was peripheral blood. This chain connects TRBV3-1 (or the pseudogene TRBV3-2) to TRBJ2-7, with 7 positions matching TRBD1. The CDR3 coding sequence is TGTGCCAGCAGCCAAGGACAGGGAAGAGAGCAGTACTTC. Its protein is CASSQGQGREQYF.